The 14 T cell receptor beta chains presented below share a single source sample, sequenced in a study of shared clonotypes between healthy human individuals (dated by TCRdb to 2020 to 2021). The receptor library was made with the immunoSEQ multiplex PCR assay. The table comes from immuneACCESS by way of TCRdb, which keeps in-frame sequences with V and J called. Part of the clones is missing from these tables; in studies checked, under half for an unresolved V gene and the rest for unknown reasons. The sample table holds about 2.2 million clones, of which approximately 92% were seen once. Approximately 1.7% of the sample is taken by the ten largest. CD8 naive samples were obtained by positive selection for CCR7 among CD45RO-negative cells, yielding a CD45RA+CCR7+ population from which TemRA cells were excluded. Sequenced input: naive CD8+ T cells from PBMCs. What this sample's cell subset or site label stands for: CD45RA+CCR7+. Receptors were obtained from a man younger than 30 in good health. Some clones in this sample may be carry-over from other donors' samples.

The CDR3 protein is CASSSRTGYMNTEAFF. The DNA of the CDR3 is TGTGCCAGCAGTTCCCGGACAGGATACATGAACACTGAAGCTTTCTTT. V is TRBV27 and J is TRBJ1-1, with 7 bases aligning to TRBD1. This CDR3 comprises 16 residues. Per germline, CDR1 MNHEY and CDR2 SMNVEV (reference sequence). The V segment lost 4 bases and the J segment 0 bases; nucleotides outside the gene matches: 8.

The CDR3 DNA reads TGTGCCAGCAGCCCACGATCTAGCGAATACACAGATACGCAGTATTTT. Residues: CASSPRSSEYTDTQYF. The rearrangement uses TRBV7-9 and TRBJ2-3, with D perhaps TRBD2 (6 bases). The V end was cut by 5 bases, the J end by 2 bases, with 17 bases between. Germline V gene sequence: CDR1 SEHNR, CDR2 FQNEAQ (reference sequence). There are 16 residues in the CDR3.

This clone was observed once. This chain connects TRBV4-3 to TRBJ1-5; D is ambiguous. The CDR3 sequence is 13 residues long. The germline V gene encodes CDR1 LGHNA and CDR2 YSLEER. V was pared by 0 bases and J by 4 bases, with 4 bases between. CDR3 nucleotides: TGCGCCAGCAGCCAAGATCAGAATCAGCCCCAGCATTTT. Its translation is CASSQDQNQPQHF.

The CDR3 here is CASIPRQRLNTGELFF. The CDR3 nucleotides are TGCGCCAGCATCCCGAGGCAAAGGCTTAACACCGGGGAGCTGTTTTTT. This chain links TRBV23-1 with TRBJ2-2; D remains ambiguous. TRBV23-1 counts as an open reading frame of uncertain function. Trimming stripped 7 bases from V and 2 bases from J, with 17 bases between. CDR3 size: 16 residues.

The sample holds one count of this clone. The CDR3 sequence is CASREVPGQGANEKLFF. The CDR3 DNA is TGTGCCAGTAGGGAAGTCCCGGGACAGGGGGCGAATGAAAAACTGTTTTTT. The rearrangement links TRBV19 to TRBJ1-4, with 12 nucleotides matching TRBD1. Trimming took 6 bases from V and 5 from J; bases not matched to a gene: 10. Germline CDR1 is LNHDA and CDR2 is SQIVND (reference sequence). The CDR3 is made up of 17 amino acids.

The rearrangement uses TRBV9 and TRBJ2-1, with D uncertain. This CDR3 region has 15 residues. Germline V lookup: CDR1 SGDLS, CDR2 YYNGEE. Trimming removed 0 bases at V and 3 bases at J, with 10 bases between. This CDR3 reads CASSVATAVYNEQFF. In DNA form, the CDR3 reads TGTGCCAGCAGCGTAGCTACGGCAGTCTACAATGAGCAGTTCTTC.

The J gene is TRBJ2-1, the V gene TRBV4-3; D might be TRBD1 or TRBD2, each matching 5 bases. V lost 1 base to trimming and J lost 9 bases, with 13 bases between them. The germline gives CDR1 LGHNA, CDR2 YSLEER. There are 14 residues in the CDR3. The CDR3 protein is CASSQVGGDGEQFF. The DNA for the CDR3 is TGCGCCAGCAGCCAAGTTGGTGGGGACGGTGAGCAGTTCTTC.

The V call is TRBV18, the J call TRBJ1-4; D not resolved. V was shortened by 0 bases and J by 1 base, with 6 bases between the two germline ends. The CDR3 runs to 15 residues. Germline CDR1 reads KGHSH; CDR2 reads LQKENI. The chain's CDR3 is CASSPPRGTNEKLFF. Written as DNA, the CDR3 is TGTGCCAGCTCACCACCGCGGGGAACTAATGAAAAACTGTTTTTT.

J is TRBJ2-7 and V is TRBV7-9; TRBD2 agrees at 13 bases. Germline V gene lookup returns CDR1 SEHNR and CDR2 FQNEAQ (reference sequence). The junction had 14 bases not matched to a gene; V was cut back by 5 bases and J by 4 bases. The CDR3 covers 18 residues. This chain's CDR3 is CASSLEGGTSGIQYEQYF. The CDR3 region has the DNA TGTGCCAGCAGCCTGGAGGGGGGGACTAGCGGGATACAGTACGAGCAGTACTTC.

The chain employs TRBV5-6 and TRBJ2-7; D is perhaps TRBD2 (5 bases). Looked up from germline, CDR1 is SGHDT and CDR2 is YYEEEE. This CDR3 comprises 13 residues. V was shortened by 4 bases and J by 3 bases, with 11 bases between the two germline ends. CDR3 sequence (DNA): TGTGCCAGCAGCCTCTCCGAGGGCTACGAGCAGTACTTC. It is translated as CASSLSEGYEQYF.

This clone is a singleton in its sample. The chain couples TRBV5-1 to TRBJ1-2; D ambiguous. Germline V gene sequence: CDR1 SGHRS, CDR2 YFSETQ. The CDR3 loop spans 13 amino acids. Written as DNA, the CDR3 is TGCGCTCCGCCGAGAGGGACTAACTATGGCTACACCTTC. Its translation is CAPPRGTNYGYTF.

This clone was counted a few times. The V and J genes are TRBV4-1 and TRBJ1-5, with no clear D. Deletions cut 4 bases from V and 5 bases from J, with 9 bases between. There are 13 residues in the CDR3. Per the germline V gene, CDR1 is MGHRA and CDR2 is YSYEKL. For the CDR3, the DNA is TGCGCCAGCAGCCTTTGGGATCATCAGCCCCAGCATTTT. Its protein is CASSLWDHQPQHF.

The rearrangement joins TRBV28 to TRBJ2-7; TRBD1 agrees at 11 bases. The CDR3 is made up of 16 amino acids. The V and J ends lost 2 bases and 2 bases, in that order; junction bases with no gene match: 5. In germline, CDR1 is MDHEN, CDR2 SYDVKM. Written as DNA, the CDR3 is TGTGCCAGCAGTTTAGGTGGGACAGGGGGTCCCTACGAGCAGTACTTC. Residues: CASSLGGTGGPYEQYF.

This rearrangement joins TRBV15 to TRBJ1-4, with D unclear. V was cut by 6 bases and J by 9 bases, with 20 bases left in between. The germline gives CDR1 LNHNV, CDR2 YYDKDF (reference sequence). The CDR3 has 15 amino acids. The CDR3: CATRDPRTHGQKLFF. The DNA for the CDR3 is TGTGCCACCAGAGACCCTAGGACCCACGGCCAAAAACTGTTTTTT.